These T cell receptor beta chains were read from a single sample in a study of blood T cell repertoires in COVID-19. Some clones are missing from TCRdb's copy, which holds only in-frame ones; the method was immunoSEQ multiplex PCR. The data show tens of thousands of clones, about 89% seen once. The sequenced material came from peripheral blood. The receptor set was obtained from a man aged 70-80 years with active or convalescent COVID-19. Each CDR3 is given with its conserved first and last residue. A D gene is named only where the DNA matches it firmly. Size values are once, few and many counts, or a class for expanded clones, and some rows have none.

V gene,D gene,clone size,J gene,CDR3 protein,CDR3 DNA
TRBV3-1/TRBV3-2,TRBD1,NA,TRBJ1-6,CASSLRTGEGNSPLHF,TGTGCCAGCAGCCTCCGGACAGGGGAAGGTAATTCACCCCTCCACTTT
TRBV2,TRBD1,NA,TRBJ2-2,CASSGGQGIRAGELFF,TGTGCCAGCAGTGGGGGACAGGGGATCCGGGCCGGGGAGCTGTTTTTT
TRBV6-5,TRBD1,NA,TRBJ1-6,CASSRQGAAGEALHF,TGTGCCAGCAGCCGACAGGGGGCGGCGGGTGAGGCCCTCCACTTT
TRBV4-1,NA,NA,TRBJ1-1,CASGMEVGLNTEAFF,TGCGCCAGCGGAATGGAGGTAGGTTTGAACACTGAAGCTTTCTTT
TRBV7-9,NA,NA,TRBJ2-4,CASSHRLAKNIQYF,TGTGCCAGCAGCCACAGGTTAGCCAAAAACATTCAGTACTTC
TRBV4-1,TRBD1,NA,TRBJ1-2,CASSHDRAGYGYTF,TGCGCCAGCAGCCACGACAGGGCTGGGTATGGCTACACCTTC
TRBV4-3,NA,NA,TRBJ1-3,CASSQVAGRSGNTIYF,TGCGCCAGCAGCCAAGTTGCGGGGCGCTCTGGAAACACCATATATTTT
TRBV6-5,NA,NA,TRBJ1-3,CASRPPGLIINTIYF,TGTGCCAGCAGGCCCCCGGGACTTATAATAAACACCATATATTTT
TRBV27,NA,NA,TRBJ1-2,CASSLWGGYGYTF,TGTGCCAGCAGTTTGTGGGGGGGCTATGGCTACACCTTC
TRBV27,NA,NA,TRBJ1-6,CASTTRVGASNSPLHF,TGTGCCAGCACCACAAGGGTGGGGGCGAGCAATTCACCCCTCCACTTT
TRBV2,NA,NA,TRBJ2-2,CASSGGRGVTGELFF,TGTGCCAGCAGTGGGGGCAGGGGCGTTACCGGGGAGCTGTTTTTT
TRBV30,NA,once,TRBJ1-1,CAWNVWGHAFF,TGTGCCTGGAATGTTTGGGGGCATGCTTTCTTT
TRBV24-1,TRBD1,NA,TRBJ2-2,CATSDHSTGAGGELFF,TGTGCCACCAGTGACCACTCGACAGGGGCGGGCGGGGAGCTGTTTTTT
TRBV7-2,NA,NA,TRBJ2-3,CASSFRYTTDTQYF,TGTGCCAGCAGCTTCAGATATACCACAGATACGCAGTATTTT
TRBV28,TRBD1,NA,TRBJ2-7,CASRGQPGEQYF,TGTGCCAGCAGGGGACAGCCGGGCGAGCAGTACTTC
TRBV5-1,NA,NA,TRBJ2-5,CASSSHLDSSSWETQYF,TGCGCCAGCAGCTCCCACTTGGACAGCAGTTCATGGGAGACCCAGTACTTC
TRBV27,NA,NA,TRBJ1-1,CASSLMTGNTEAFF,TGTGCCAGCAGTCTCATGACGGGAAACACTGAAGCTTTCTTT
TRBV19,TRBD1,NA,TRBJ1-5,CASTTGQGNQPQHF,TGTGCCAGTACCACGGGACAGGGCAATCAGCCCCAGCATTTT
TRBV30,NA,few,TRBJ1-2,CAWSRGGNYDGYTF,TGTGCCTGGAGTCGGGGAGGGAACTACGATGGCTACACCTTC
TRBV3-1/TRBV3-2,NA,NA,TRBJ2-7,CASSQDPLGHRYTYEQYF,TGTGCCAGCAGCCAAGATCCCCTGGGACACAGGTATACCTACGAGCAGTACTTC
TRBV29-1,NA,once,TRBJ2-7,CSVEDRTGVSYEQYF,TGCAGCGTTGAAGATAGGACGGGGGTTTCCTACGAGCAGTACTTC
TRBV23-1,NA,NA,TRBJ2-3,CASVHRDPDTQYF,TGCGCCAGCGTACACAGGGATCCAGATACGCAGTATTTT
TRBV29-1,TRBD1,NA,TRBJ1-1,CSVVPGQGSVTEAFF,TGCAGCGTAGTCCCGGGACAGGGATCGGTCACTGAAGCTTTCTTT
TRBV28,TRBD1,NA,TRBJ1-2,CASSKPGQTHYGYTF,TGTGCCAGCAGTAAACCGGGACAGACTCACTATGGCTACACCTTC
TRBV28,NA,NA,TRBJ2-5,CASSSRDQETQYF,TGTGCCAGCAGTTCTCGGGATCAAGAGACCCAGTACTTC
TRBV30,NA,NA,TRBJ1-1,CAWSGRVGLEAFF,TGTGCCTGGAGTGGCAGGGTCGGCCTTGAAGCTTTCTTT
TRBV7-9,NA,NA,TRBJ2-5,CASSLVPGGPTETQYF,TGTGCCAGCAGCTTAGTCCCGGGGGGCCCAACTGAGACCCAGTACTTC
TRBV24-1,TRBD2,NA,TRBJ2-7,CATSDSYGRTSGAYEQYF,TGTGCCACCAGTGATTCCTACGGAAGGACTAGCGGTGCCTACGAGCAGTACTTC
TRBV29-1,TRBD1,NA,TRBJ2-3,CSVGVGQGLFYF,TGCAGCGTTGGGGTCGGACAGGGCTTGTTTTATTTT
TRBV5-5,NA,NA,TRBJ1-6,CASTPRQADNSPLHF,TGTGCCAGCACCCCGAGACAGGCAGATAATTCACCCCTCCACTTT
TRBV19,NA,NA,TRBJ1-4,CASSPQSGGPTLEEKLFF,TGTGCCAGTAGCCCACAGAGTGGGGGCCCAACTCTCGAGGAAAAACTGTTTTTT
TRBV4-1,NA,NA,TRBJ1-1,CASSQVGGEDTEAFF,TGCGCCAGCAGCCAAGTGGGGGGGGAAGACACTGAAGCTTTCTTT
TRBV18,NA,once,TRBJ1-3,CASSPNYMASGNTIYF,TGTGCCAGCTCACCAAACTATATGGCTTCTGGAAACACCATATATTTT
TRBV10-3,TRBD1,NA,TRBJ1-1,CATQPGTEKAFF,TGTGCCACCCAACCCGGGACAGAGAAAGCTTTCTTT
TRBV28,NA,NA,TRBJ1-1,CASSLEENTEAFF,TGTGCCAGCAGTTTGGAGGAGAACACTGAAGCTTTCTTT
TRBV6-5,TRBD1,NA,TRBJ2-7,CASSPAGGSHLEQYF,TGTGCCAGCAGCCCCGCAGGGGGTTCCCACCTCGAGCAGTACTTC
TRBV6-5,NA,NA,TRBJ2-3,CASTKQSYPDTQYF,TGTGCCAGCACCAAACAGAGTTACCCAGATACGCAGTATTTT
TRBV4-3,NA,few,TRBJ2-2,CASSHIGGAYTGELFF,TGCGCCAGCAGCCATATAGGGGGGGCGTACACCGGGGAGCTGTTTTTT
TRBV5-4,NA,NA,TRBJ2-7,CASSLQQAPYEQYF,TGTGCCAGCAGCTTGCAGCAGGCTCCCTACGAGCAGTACTTC
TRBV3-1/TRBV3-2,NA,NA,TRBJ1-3,CASSPQAGGSGNTIYF,TGTGCCAGCAGCCCCCAGGCTGGAGGCTCTGGAAACACCATATATTTT
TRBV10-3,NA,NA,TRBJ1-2,CAMRRTGSYTF,TGTGCCATGAGAAGGACTGGGAGCTACACCTTC
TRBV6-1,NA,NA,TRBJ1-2,CASSESRQVYGYTF,TGTGCCAGCAGTGAGTCACGGCAGGTCTATGGCTACACCTTC
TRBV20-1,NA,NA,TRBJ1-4,CSASDSTIRGKLFF,TGCAGTGCCAGTGACAGCACAATAAGGGGTAAACTGTTTTTT
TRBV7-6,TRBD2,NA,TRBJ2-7,CASSLRSGGGEQYF,TGTGCCAGCAGCCTACGCAGCGGGGGGGGAGAGCAGTACTTC
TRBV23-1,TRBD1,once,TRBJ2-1,CASSQDRVDVLEYNEQFF,TGCGCCAGCAGTCAAGACAGGGTCGATGTCTTGGAATACAATGAGCAGTTCTTC
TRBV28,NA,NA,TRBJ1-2,CASSLFAVYGYTF,TGTGCCAGCAGTTTATTCGCAGTCTATGGCTACACCTTC
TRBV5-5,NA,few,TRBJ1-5,CASSLSGFSNQPQHF,TGTGCCAGCAGCTTGTCAGGGTTTAGCAATCAGCCCCAGCATTTT
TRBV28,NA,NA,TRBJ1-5,CASSRGNLNQPQHF,TGTGCCAGCAGTCGCGGCAATCTCAATCAGCCCCAGCATTTT
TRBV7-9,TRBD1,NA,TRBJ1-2,CASSQGQGANYGYTF,TGTGCCAGCAGCCAGGGACAGGGGGCTAACTATGGCTACACCTTC
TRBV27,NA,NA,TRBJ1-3,CASSFQFGNTIYF,TGTGCCAGCAGTTTTCAGTTTGGAAACACCATATATTTT
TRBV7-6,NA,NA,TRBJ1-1,CASSSNSNTEAFF,TGTGCCAGCAGCTCCAATTCGAACACTGAAGCTTTCTTT
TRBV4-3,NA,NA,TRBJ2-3,CASSDEYRAGDTQYF,TGCGCCAGCAGCGACGAATACAGGGCAGGAGATACGCAGTATTTT
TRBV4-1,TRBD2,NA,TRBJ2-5,CASSQGVTGGRETQYF,TGCGCCAGCAGCCAAGGCGTAACGGGGGGGAGAGAGACCCAGTACTTC
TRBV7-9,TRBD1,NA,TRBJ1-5,CASSLGTGRYQPQHF,TGTGCCAGCAGCTTGGGGACAGGGAGGTATCAGCCCCAGCATTTT
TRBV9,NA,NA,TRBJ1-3,CASSDQGSRNTIYF,TGTGCCAGCAGCGACCAGGGTTCGCGGAACACCATATATTTT
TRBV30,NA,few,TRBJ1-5,CAWRPTGGRDQPQHF,TGTGCCTGGAGACCAACGGGGGGGAGAGATCAGCCCCAGCATTTT
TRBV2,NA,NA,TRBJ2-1,CASSRTVYNEQFF,TGTGCCAGCAGTCGGACAGTCTACAATGAGCAGTTCTTC
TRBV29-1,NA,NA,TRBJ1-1,CSVVQGSTEAFF,TGCAGCGTTGTACAGGGAAGTACTGAAGCTTTCTTT
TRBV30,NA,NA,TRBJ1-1,CAWSVVGVNTEAFF,TGTGCCTGGAGTGTAGTAGGGGTGAACACTGAAGCTTTCTTT
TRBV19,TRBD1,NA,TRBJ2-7,CASSIDGTAAYEQYF,TGTGCCAGTAGTATAGACGGGACAGCCGCCTACGAGCAGTACTTC